This entry lists 24 T cell receptor beta chains sequenced from one sample in a study of T cell changes during pregnancy in multiple sclerosis. Assay: immunoSEQ multiplex PCR; the TCRdb copy retains only in-frame clones and omits some. The data contain around 80,000 clones, over 90% of them singletons. Sequenced material: peripheral blood, taken in the second trimester of pregnancy. The receptors here all came from a female donor with multiple sclerosis, enrolled in a pregnancy study.

The CDR3 DNA is TGTGCCAGCAGTTTAGGGCCGAACACTGAAGCTTTCTTT. The encoded protein is CASSLGPNTEAFF. The chain combines TRBV27 with TRBJ1-1; D is ambiguous. CDR1 MNHEY and CDR2 SMNVEV come from the germline V gene (reference sequence). This CDR3 region has 13 residues. Between the trimmed V and J ends, which lost 2 bases and 1 base, there was a span of 5 bases.

The chain links TRBV25-1 to TRBJ2-3; the match to TRBD2 covers 7 bases. The V and J ends lost 7 bases and 7 bases, in that order; junction bases with no gene match: 11. The CDR3 sequence is 14 residues long. The germline V gene encodes CDR1 MGHDK and CDR2 SYGVNS. In DNA, the CDR3 is TGTGCCAGCACCACGGGCGGGAGCTGGAATACGCAGTATTTT. Residues: CASTTGGSWNTQYF.

V and J are TRBV7-8 and TRBJ2-1; 11 bases line up with TRBD2. This CDR3 has 16 amino acids. The germline V gene encodes CDR1 SGHVS and CDR2 FQNEAQ. Trimming cost V 3 bases and J 1 base; bases outside gene matches: 2. The CDR3 sequence: CASSLGTSGSYNEQFF. CDR3 DNA sequence: TGTGCCAGCAGCTTGGGGACTAGCGGTTCCTACAATGAGCAGTTCTTC.

The CDR3: CSDRAGASYEQYF. The CDR3 DNA follows: TGCAGCGACAGAGCGGGAGCCTCATACGAGCAGTACTTC. The gene calls are TRBV29-1 and TRBJ2-7; 8 nucleotides align to TRBD2. The CDR3 has 13 amino acids. Germline V CDR1 and CDR2: SQVTM, ANQGSEA. The ends lost 7 bases at V and 4 bases at J; junction bases unmatched: 9.

The chain has TRBV19 and TRBJ2-7, with 7 bases aligning to TRBD2. There are 14 residues in the CDR3. V lost 3 bases to trimming and J lost 2 bases; unmatched junction nucleotides: 4. Germline lookup yields CDR1 LNHDA and CDR2 SQIVND (reference sequence). The CDR3 here is CASSMGGGPYEQYF. Written as DNA, the CDR3 is TGTGCCAGTAGTATGGGCGGGGGACCCTACGAGCAGTACTTC.

The rearrangement uses TRBV13 and TRBJ2-7, with D possibly matching TRBD2 (6 bases). V lost 4 bases, J lost 2 bases, and 15 bases lay in between. Germline V lookup: CDR1 PRHDT, CDR2 FYEKMQ (reference sequence). The CDR3 has 15 residues. CDR3 protein: CASSSSGLAAYEQYF. As DNA, the CDR3 is TGTGCCAGCAGCTCCAGCGGGCTAGCAGCCTACGAGCAGTACTTC.

The chain is built from TRBV7-9 and TRBJ2-7; 7 positions agree with TRBD1. The CDR3 is 14 residues long. V gave up 5 bases and J gave up 2 bases; unmatched junction bases: 6. Looked up from germline, CDR1 is SEHNR and CDR2 is FQNEAQ (reference sequence). CDR3 residues: CASSTRQGPYEQYF. The CDR3 nucleotides read TGTGCCAGCAGCACCCGACAGGGACCCTACGAGCAGTACTTC.

The chain recombines TRBV30 with TRBJ2-1; 12 bases fit TRBD1. The CDR3 is made up of 13 amino acids. V was clipped by 5 bases and J by 6 bases; unmatched bases: 2. Germline V gene lookup returns CDR1 GTSNPN and CDR2 SVGIG (reference sequence). The CDR3 DNA sequence: TGTGCCTGGGGGACAGGGGGCGGCAATGAGCAGTTCTTC. This sequence encodes CAWGTGGGNEQFF.

The rearrangement uses TRBV7-8 and TRBJ1-1; weak D call: TRBD1 (6 bases). CDR1 and CDR2 from the germline V gene are SGHVS and FQNEAQ. The CDR3 loop spans 13 amino acids. Trimming removed 5 bases at V and 7 bases at J, with 14 bases between. The CDR3: CASSPSGALEAFF. CDR3 DNA sequence: TGTGCCAGCAGCCCATCAGGGGCCCTTGAAGCTTTCTTT.

This chain links TRBV29-1 with TRBJ2-3; D gene uncertain. V dropped 1 base and J dropped 2 bases, with 7 bases sitting between them. Germline CDR1 and CDR2: SQVTM and ANQGSEA. The CDR3 length is 13 residues. In nucleotides, the CDR3 is TGCAGCGTTGAAGCGGGTAACACAGATACGCAGTATTTT. Encoded protein: CSVEAGNTDTQYF.

CDR3 in amino acids: CASSVASGRAGEQFF. DNA for the CDR3: TGTGCCAGCAGCGTTGCTAGCGGGAGGGCCGGTGAGCAGTTCTTC. V usage is TRBV9 and J usage is TRBJ2-1, with 12 bases identical to TRBD2. V shed 2 bases and J 9 bases; nucleotides not matched to a gene: 6. The CDR3 sequence is 15 residues long. The V gene's germline CDR1 is SGDLS and CDR2 YYNGEE.

This clone was observed a handful of times. The chain carries TRBV28 and TRBJ2-2, with D possibly matching TRBD2 (6 bases). Germline values: CDR1 MDHEN, CDR2 SYDVKM. The ends were cut back, 3 bases at V and 4 bases at J, with 9 bases in the middle. CDR3 length: 14 amino acids. For the CDR3, the DNA is TGTGCCAGCAGTTTGGGACTGATCACCGGGGAGCTGTTTTTT. Translation: CASSLGLITGELFF.

The chain combines TRBV5-1 with TRBJ2-1; D not resolved. CDR1 and CDR2 from the germline V gene are SGHRS and YFSETQ. V shed 0 bases and J shed 10 bases, with 17 bases lying between them. The CDR3 is 15 residues long. The CDR3 loop reads CASSLAVASPREQFF. The CDR3 bases are TGCGCCAGCAGCTTGGCGGTAGCTTCACCCCGGGAGCAGTTCTTC.

The chain has TRBV6-5 and TRBJ2-5, with TRBD1 matching 8 bases. V dropped 5 bases and J dropped 0; count of bases not matched to a gene: 5. Germline V gene sequence: CDR1 MNHEY, CDR2 SVGAGI. This CDR3 spans 15 amino acids. The CDR3 nucleotides are TGTGCCAGCAGTCCCGGACAGGGCAACCAAGAGACCCAGTACTTC. It specifies CASSPGQGNQETQYF.

This chain links TRBV4-1 with TRBJ2-5; perhaps TRBD1 as D (5 bases). Gene TRBJ2-7 matches the end of the DNA better, so the J call may be wrong. Per germline, CDR1 MGHRA and CDR2 YSYEKL. This CDR3 region has 14 residues. The CDR3 loop is CASSQADSSYEQYF. In DNA, the CDR3 is TGCGCCAGCAGCCAGGCAGACAGCTCCTACGAGCAGTACTTC.

This chain connects TRBV2 to TRBJ2-1; 8 positions match TRBD1. The V and J ends lost 6 bases and 4 bases, in that order; junction bases with no gene match: 8. The germline V gene has CDR1 SNHLY and CDR2 FYNNEI. CDR3 size: 15 residues. CDR3 in DNA: TGTGCCAGCAGCAGACAGGGGTTTTCTTACAATGAGCAGTTCTTC. Translated: CASSRQGFSYNEQFF.

The rearrangement uses TRBV5-6 and TRBJ1-5; 8 positions agree with TRBD1. Trimming at V came to 4 bases and at J to 0 bases, leaving 9 bases not matched to a gene. The V gene's germline CDR1 is SGHDT and CDR2 YYEEEE. This CDR3 spans 17 amino acids. This CDR3 reads CASSRDRHNYSNQPQHF. The CDR3, as DNA: TGTGCCAGCAGCAGGGACAGGCATAACTATAGCAATCAGCCCCAGCATTTT.

The gene calls are TRBV7-2 and TRBJ2-1, with D possibly being TRBD2 (5 bases). The CDR3 is made up of 14 amino acids. Germline CDR1 SGHTA, CDR2 FQGNSA. Trimming cost V 5 bases and J 5 bases, with 13 bases left between them. The CDR3 loop reads CASSPRAGNNEQFF. The CDR3 DNA sequence: TGTGCCAGCAGCCCCCGGGCGGGTAACAATGAGCAGTTCTTC.

The CDR3, as DNA: TGTGCCAGCACCTCGCTAGGACTAGCGGAAGGCACAGATACGCAGTATTTT. Protein product: CASTSLGLAEGTDTQYF. This chain uses TRBV2 with TRBJ2-3; TRBD2 agrees at 10 bases. The CDR3 sequence is 17 residues long. V dropped 7 bases and J dropped 1; count of bases not matched to a gene: 11. Germline V gene sequence: CDR1 SNHLY, CDR2 FYNNEI.

The chain couples TRBV7-9 to TRBJ1-2; a weak D match, TRBD1 (6 bases). This CDR3 is 15 amino acids long. Trimming removed 4 bases from V and 4 bases from J, with 16 bases in between. Germline V gene data show CDR1 as SEHNR and CDR2 as FQNEAQ (reference sequence). CDR3 coding DNA: TGTGCCAGCAGCTCCTCCGGGCAGGGGCCCTATGGCTACACCTTC. Its translation: CASSSSGQGPYGYTF.

The chain uses TRBV5-1 and TRBJ1-2; D unclear. This CDR3 is 14 amino acids long. Germline V gene data show CDR1 as SGHRS and CDR2 as YFSETQ. Deletions cut 6 bases from V and 5 bases from J, with 17 bases between. CDR3 coding DNA: TGCGCCAGCACCTCGGCGGGTGTGAATTATGGCTACACCTTC. Its translation is CASTSAGVNYGYTF.

J is TRBJ1-1 and V is TRBV5-4, with a possible D match to TRBD1 (5 bases). Between the trimmed V and J ends, which lost 2 bases and 2 bases, there was a span of 13 bases. Germline CDR1 SGHNT, CDR2 YYREEE (reference sequence). CDR3 length: 15 amino acids. The CDR3 is CASSFRLGLNTEAFF. The DNA for the CDR3 is TGTGCCAGCAGCTTCCGACTGGGACTAAACACTGAAGCTTTCTTT.

The V and J genes are TRBV4-2 and TRBJ1-3; 8 bases match TRBD1. Per the germline V gene, CDR1 is LGHNA and CDR2 is YNFKEQ. V lost 4 bases, J lost 3 bases, and 8 bases stayed unmatched. This CDR3 has 16 amino acids. CDR3 region: CASSRNYRGNGNTIYF. The CDR3 DNA follows: TGTGCCAGCAGCCGAAATTACAGGGGGAATGGAAACACCATATATTTT.

The chain uses TRBV28 and TRBJ2-2; the match to TRBD1 covers 7 bases. The CDR3 has 18 residues. CDR1 MDHEN and CDR2 SYDVKM come from the germline V gene. V trimming: 6 bases; J trimming: 3 bases; junction bases outside the gene matches: 16. The DNA for the CDR3 is TGTGCCAGCAGATCAGGACGATTCACAGGGGACCACACCGGGGAGCTGTTTTTT. This sequence encodes CASRSGRFTGDHTGELFF.